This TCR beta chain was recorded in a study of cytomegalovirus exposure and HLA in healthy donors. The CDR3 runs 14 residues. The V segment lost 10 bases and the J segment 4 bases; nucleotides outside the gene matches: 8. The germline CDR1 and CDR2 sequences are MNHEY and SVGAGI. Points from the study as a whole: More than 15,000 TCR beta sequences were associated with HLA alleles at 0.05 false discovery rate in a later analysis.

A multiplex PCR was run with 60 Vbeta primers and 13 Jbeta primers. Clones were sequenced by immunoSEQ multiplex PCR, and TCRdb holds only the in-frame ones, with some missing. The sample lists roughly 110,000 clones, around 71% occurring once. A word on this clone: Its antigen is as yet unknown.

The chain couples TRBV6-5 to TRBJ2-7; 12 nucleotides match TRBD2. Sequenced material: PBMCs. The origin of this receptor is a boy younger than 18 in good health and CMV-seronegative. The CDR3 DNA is TGTGCCACAAGACTAGCGGGAGCAGGGTACGAGCAGTACTTC. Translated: CATRLAGAGYEQYF.